Listed below are T cell receptor beta chains from one sample, sequenced in a study of cytomegalovirus exposure and HLA in healthy donors. This table comes from immunoSEQ multiplex PCR, and its TCRdb copy is limited to in-frame clones, with some not included. The sample includes about 170,000 clones, roughly 80% seen only once; the top ten take around 4.3%. The sequencing sample was made of PBMCs. These receptor sequences come from a woman in her forties or fifties in good health and CMV-seropositive. The CDR3 runs from the conserved cysteine through the conserved F or W.

J	V	CDR3
TRBJ2-3	TRBV10-2	CASRWASGGTDTQYF
TRBJ1-2	TRBV6-1	CASSMGQGDTF
TRBJ2-3	TRBV4-2	CASSPKREGRTDTQYF
TRBJ1-1	TRBV5-1	CASSLEGGARGSTEAFF
TRBJ2-7	TRBV27	CASSPAHSGLSYEQYF
TRBJ2-7	TRBV9	CASSAGPGQISYEQYF
TRBJ1-1	TRBV30	CAWSRKTGRAFF
TRBJ2-5	TRBV5-4	CASSLARWGETQYF
TRBJ1-1	TRBV5-8	CASRVLGEAFF
TRBJ1-5	TRBV7-2	CASSLIISNQPQHF
TRBJ2-3	TRBV5-1	CASSAGRINTDTQYF
TRBJ1-2	TRBV10-3	CAISEDRDREDANYGYTF
TRBJ2-5	TRBV7-9	CASSLPRGSVETQYF
TRBJ1-5	TRBV2	CASTPPGGRPQHF
TRBJ1-3	TRBV5-1	CASSLAGQPNSGNTIYF
TRBJ2-7	TRBV7-6	CASSLAYPGGSYEQYF
TRBJ2-5	TRBV7-9	CASSQDRGTQETQYF
TRBJ2-1	TRBV9	CASSVEAGVLGEQFF
TRBJ1-4	TRBV18	CASSPSHNEKLFF
TRBJ1-1	TRBV2	CASSEAESTGHTEAFF
TRBJ1-2	TRBV7-2	CASSFALSNYGYTF
TRBJ2-3	TRBV4-3	CASSQVTSTDTQYF
TRBJ1-6	TRBV11-2	CASSLETQGNNSPLHF
TRBJ1-1	TRBV7-2	CASSSHRGNTEAFF
TRBJ2-3	TRBV28	CASSRPFTDTQYF
TRBJ2-7	TRBV5-4	CASSHPGTGSEEQYF
TRBJ2-7	TRBV5-1	CASSRNRVAYEQYF
TRBJ1-5	TRBV6-6	CASTSGTGHNQPQHF
TRBJ2-7	TRBV14	CASSHLREQYF
TRBJ2-7	TRBV7-9	CSSSSGTGSMYF
TRBJ1-2	TRBV5-1	CASSPGQDGYGYTF
TRBJ1-1	TRBV5-1	CASSFVLRAEAFF
TRBJ2-7	TRBV29-1	CSVNRDYNEQYF
TRBJ2-3	TRBV30	CAWSVPSVPSTDTQYF
TRBJ2-5	TRBV5-1	CASSLATGGQETQYF
TRBJ2-3	TRBV5-1	CASRLQATDTQYF
TRBJ2-6	TRBV9	CASSVGGAGANVLTF
TRBJ2-5	TRBV10-1	CASSEDRAGTQYF
TRBJ2-5	TRBV20-1	CSSETQYF
TRBJ2-3	TRBV7-3	CASSPTQGSPDTQYF
TRBJ1-6	TRBV6-6	CASRKSRGLGNSPLHF
TRBJ1-4	TRBV27	CASSLNMYEKLFF
TRBJ1-1	TRBV27	CASSLRRVITEAFF
TRBJ2-1	TRBV9	CASSVTSGSYNEQFF
TRBJ1-4	TRBV6-5	CASRSSGGNEKLFF
TRBJ1-5	TRBV6-6	CASTRDWDQPQHF
TRBJ2-1	TRBV9	CASSASSGRAYNEQFF
TRBJ2-1	TRBV7-8	CASSLVGLAGGNEQFF
TRBJ2-5	TRBV9	CASSVGWGLAGKETQYF
TRBJ1-5	TRBV5-1	CASTSATGGNQPQHF
TRBJ2-2	TRBV7-2	CASSLLRAGELFF
TRBJ2-1	TRBV7-8	CASSLVASGKDEQFF
TRBJ2-5	TRBV5-1	CASSLATNPGETQYF